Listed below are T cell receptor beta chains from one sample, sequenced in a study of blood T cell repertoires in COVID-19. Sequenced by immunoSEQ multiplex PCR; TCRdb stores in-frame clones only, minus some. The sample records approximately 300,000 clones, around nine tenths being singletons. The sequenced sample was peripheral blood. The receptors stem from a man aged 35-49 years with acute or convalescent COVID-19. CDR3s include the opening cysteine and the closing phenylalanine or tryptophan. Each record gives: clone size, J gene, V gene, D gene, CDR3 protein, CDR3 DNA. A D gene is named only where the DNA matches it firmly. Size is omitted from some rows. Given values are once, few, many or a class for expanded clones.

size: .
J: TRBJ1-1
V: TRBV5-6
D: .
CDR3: CASSLKRAEAFF
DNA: TGTGCCAGCAGCTTGAAGAGGGCGGAAGCTTTCTTT

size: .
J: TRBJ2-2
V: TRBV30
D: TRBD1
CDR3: CAWSTGQGLGGELFF
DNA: TGTGCCTGGAGTACGGGACAGGGCTTGGGGGGGGAGCTGTTTTTT

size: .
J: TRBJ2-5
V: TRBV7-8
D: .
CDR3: CASSLLRREETQYF
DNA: TGTGCCAGCAGCCTTCTACGGAGGGAAGAGACCCAGTACTTC

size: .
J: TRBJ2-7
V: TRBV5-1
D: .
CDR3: CASSPAGPSYEQYF
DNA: TGCGCCAGCAGCCCCGCAGGGCCCTCCTACGAGCAGTACTTC

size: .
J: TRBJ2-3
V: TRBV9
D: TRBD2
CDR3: CASSVGSGGRTDTQYF
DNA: TGTGCCAGCAGCGTAGGGAGCGGGGGACGCACAGATACGCAGTATTTT

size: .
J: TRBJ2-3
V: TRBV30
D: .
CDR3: CAWSEGGPTDTQYF
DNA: TGTGCCTGGAGTGAGGGGGGGCCCACAGATACGCAGTATTTT

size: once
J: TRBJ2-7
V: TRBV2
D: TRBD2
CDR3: CASSVGLAGFYEQYF
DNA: TGTGCCAGCAGCGTCGGACTAGCGGGGTTCTACGAGCAGTACTTC

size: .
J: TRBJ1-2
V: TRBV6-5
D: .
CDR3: CASSYPGGGNTF
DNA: TGTGCCAGCAGTTACCCCGGGGGGGGAAACACCTTC

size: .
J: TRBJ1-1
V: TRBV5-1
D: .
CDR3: CASSYETGLNTEAFF
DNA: TGCGCCAGCAGCTATGAGACAGGACTGAACACTGAAGCTTTCTTT

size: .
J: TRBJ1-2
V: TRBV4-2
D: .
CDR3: CASSQATGSHGYTF
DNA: TGTGCCAGCAGCCAAGCCACAGGGTCCCATGGCTACACCTTC

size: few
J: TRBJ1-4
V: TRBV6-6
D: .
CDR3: CASSPRTYSLTTNEKLFF
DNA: TGTGCCAGCAGTCCACGAACCTACAGTCTGACAACTAATGAAAAACTGTTTTTT

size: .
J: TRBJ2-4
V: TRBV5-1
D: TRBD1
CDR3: CASSLEGGLGNIQYF
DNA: TGCGCCAGCAGCTTGGAAGGGGGCCTTGGAAACATTCAGTACTTC

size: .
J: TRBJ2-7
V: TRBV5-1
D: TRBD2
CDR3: CASSLGLAGLAYEQYF
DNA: TGCGCCAGCAGCTTGGGGTTAGCGGGGTTGGCCTACGAGCAGTACTTC

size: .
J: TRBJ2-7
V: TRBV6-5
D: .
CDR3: CATRVGYEQYF
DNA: TGTGCCACCAGGGTCGGCTACGAGCAGTACTTC

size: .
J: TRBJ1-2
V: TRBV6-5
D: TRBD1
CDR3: CASSLDRGYGYTF
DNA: TGTGCCAGCAGTCTGGACAGGGGGTATGGCTACACCTTC

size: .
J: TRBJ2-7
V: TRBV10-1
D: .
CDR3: CASSATLASYEQYF
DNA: TGCGCCAGCTCGGCGACACTTGCCTCCTACGAGCAGTACTTC

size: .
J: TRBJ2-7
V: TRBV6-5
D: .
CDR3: CASRLTAGFYEQYF
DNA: TGTGCCAGCAGGTTGACGGCGGGATTCTACGAGCAGTACTTC

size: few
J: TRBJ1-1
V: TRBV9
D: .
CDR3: CASSVRGGTGNTEAFF
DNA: TGTGCCAGCAGCGTCCGAGGAGGGACGGGGAACACTGAAGCTTTCTTT

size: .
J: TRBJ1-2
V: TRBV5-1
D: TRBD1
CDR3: CASSPTGDYGYTF
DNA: TGCGCCAGCAGCCCGACAGGGGACTATGGCTACACCTTC

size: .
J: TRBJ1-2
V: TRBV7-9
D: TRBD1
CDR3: CASSSQGALGYTF
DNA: TGTGCCAGCAGCTCACAGGGGGCGCTTGGCTACACCTTC

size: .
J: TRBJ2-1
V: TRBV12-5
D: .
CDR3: CASGRGSYNEQFF
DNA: TGTGCTAGTGGTAGAGGCAGCTACAATGAGCAGTTCTTC

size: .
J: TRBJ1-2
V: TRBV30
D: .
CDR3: CAWSDFQNNYGYTF
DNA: TGTGCCTGGAGTGATTTTCAGAATAACTATGGCTACACCTTC

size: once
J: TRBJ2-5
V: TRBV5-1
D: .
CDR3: CASSRDSQETQYF
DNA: TGCGCCAGCAGCCGGGACTCACAAGAGACCCAGTACTTC

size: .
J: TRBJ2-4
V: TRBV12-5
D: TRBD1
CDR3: CASGFDRGDSIQYF
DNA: TGTGCTAGTGGTTTTGACAGGGGGGATAGCATTCAGTACTTC

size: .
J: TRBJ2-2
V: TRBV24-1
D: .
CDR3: CATSDPMGGAGRIELFF
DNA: TGTGCCACCAGTGACCCTATGGGGGGGGCAGGGAGAATCGAGCTGTTTTTT

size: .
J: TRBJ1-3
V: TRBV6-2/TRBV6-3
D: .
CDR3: CASSYYAGTSGNTIYF
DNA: TGTGCCAGCAGTTACTATGCGGGAACGTCGGGAAACACCATATATTTT

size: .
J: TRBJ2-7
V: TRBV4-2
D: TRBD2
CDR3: CASSQRGLADPHEQYF
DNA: TGTGCCAGCAGCCAAAGGGGACTAGCGGACCCCCACGAGCAGTACTTC

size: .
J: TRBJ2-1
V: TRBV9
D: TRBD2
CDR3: CASSLYSGTSGYNEQFF
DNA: TGTGCCAGCAGCTTATATTCCGGGACTAGCGGCTACAATGAGCAGTTCTTC

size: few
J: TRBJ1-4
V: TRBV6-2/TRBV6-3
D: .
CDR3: CASSYGAVTYEKLFF
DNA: TGTGCCAGCAGTTACGGGGCGGTCACGTATGAAAAACTGTTTTTT

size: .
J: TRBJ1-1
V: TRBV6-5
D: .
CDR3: CASSRDLPRMGAFF
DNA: TGTGCCAGCAGCCGAGACCTTCCTAGGATGGGAGCTTTCTTT

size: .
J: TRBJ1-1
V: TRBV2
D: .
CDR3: CASKLTGNTEAFF
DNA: TGTGCCAGCAAACTCACAGGGAACACTGAAGCTTTCTTT

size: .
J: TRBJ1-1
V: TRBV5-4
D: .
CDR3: CASSLSVNTEAFF
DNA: TGTGCCAGCAGCTTGTCCGTGAACACTGAAGCTTTCTTT

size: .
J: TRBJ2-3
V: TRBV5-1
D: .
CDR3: CASSLHAGQSADTQYF
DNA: TGCGCCAGCAGCTTGCACGCAGGGCAAAGCGCAGATACGCAGTATTTT

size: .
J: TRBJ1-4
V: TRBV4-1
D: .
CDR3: CASSQVSGARSEKLFF
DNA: TGCGCCAGCAGCCAAGTGTCAGGGGCAAGGAGTGAAAAACTGTTTTTT

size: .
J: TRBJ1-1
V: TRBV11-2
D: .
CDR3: CASSLVRAGNTEAFF
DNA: TGTGCCAGCAGCTTAGTGAGGGCGGGGAACACTGAAGCTTTCTTT

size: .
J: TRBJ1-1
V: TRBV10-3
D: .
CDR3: CAISGTSEAFF
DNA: TGTGCCATCAGTGGGACATCTGAAGCTTTCTTT

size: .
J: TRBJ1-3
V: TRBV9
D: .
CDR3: CASSVATAGPQGNTIYF
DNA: TGTGCCAGCAGCGTCGCGACAGCGGGCCCCCAGGGAAACACCATATATTTT

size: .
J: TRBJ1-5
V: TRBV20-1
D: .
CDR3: CSASGGQPQHF
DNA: TGCAGTGCTTCCGGGGGTCAGCCCCAGCATTTT

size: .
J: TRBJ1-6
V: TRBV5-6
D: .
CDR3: CASSLTGLSKNSPLHF
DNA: TGTGCCAGCAGCTTAACAGGTTTATCCAAGAATTCACCCCTCCACTTT

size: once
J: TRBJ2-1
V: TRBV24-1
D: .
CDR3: CATSDPTGSNEQFF
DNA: TGTGCCACCAGTGATCCTACAGGGTCAAATGAGCAGTTCTTC

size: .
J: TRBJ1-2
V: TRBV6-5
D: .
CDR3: CASSYTLNYGYTF
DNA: TGTGCCAGCAGCTACACCCTAAACTATGGCTACACCTTC

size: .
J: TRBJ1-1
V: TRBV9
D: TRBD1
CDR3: CASSAWDSKAFF
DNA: TGTGCCAGCAGCGCCTGGGACAGCAAAGCTTTCTTT

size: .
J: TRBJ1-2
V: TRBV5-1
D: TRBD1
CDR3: CASSLAPLQGASGYGYTF
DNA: TGCGCCAGCAGCTTGGCCCCACTACAGGGGGCGAGCGGCTATGGCTACACCTTC

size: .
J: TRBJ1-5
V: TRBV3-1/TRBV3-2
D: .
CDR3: CASSPTGDGQPQHF
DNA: TGTGCCAGCAGCCCGACAGGAGATGGTCAGCCCCAGCATTTT

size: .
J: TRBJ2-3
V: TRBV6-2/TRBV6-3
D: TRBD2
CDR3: CASSPPSGGVDTQYF
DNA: TGTGCCAGCAGTCCCCCTAGCGGGGGTGTAGATACGCAGTATTTT

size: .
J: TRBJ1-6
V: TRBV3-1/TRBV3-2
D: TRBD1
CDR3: CASSQGTGGSPLHF
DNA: TGTGCCAGCAGCCAAGGGACAGGCGGCTCACCCCTCCACTTT

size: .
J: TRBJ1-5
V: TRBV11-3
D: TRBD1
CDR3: CASSLDPEGADNQPQHF
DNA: TGTGCCAGCAGCTTAGATCCTGAGGGGGCAGACAATCAGCCCCAGCATTTT

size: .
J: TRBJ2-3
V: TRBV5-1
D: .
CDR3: CASSLPLEEGTDTQYF
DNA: TGCGCCAGCAGCCTTCCCCTGGAGGAGGGAACAGATACGCAGTATTTT

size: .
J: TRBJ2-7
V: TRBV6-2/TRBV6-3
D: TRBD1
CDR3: CASSYSIGTGSYEQYF
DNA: TGTGCCAGCAGTTACTCCATCGGGACAGGCTCCTACGAGCAGTACTTC

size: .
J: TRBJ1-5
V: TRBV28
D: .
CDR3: CASSRPIQPSNQPQHF
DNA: TGTGCCAGCAGTAGGCCCATACAGCCTAGCAATCAGCCCCAGCATTTT

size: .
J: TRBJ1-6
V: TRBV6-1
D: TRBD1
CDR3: CASSEGQGVYNSPLHF
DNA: TGTGCCAGCAGTGAAGGGCAGGGGGTGTATAATTCACCCCTCCACTTT